The 13 T cell receptor beta chains below come from one sample, sequenced in a study of blood T cells in healthy people across ages. The second PCR ran about 6 to 12 cycles with a sample-barcoded 5' primer and J-beta primers. TCRdb re-derived calls from the 5' RACE reads in MiXCR, one entry per CDR3 protein. The sample has about 2 million distinct CDR3 sequences, about 50% seen once; the top ten hold less than 2.5%. Sequencing was done on a sample of blood. The receptor set was obtained from a woman aged 40 to 50 in good health.

The chain has TRBV20-1 and TRBJ2-1, with TRBD2 matching over 9 bases. Germline loops: CDR1 DFQATT, CDR2 SNEGSKA (reference sequence). The CDR3 spans 12 residues. CDR3 in DNA: TGCAGAATTGCTCGCGGGGGGGACTTTGGGTTCTTC. Amino acids: CRIARGGDFGFF.

Only a few counts were recorded for this clonotype. The CDR3 sequence is CSARDGHSGANVLTF. CDR3 DNA sequence: TGCAGTGCTAGAGATGGACACTCTGGGGCCAACGTCCTGACTTTC. The chain recombines TRBV20-1 with TRBJ2-6; D may be TRBD1 (5 bases). The V end lost 0 bases, the J end lost 0 bases, and 6 bases lay between the germline ends. The length of the CDR3 is 15 residues. Germline V gene data show CDR1 as DFQATT and CDR2 as SNEGSKA (reference sequence).

The gene calls are TRBV5-1 and TRBJ1-2; D is ambiguous. In germline, CDR1 is SGHRS, CDR2 YFSETQ. CDR3 length: 14 amino acids. The germline V and J ends were trimmed by 1 base and 3 bases, with 10 bases remaining between them. The CDR3 nucleotides read TGCGCCAGCAGCTTGATCAGCATGGACTATGGCTACACCTTC. As protein: CASSLISMDYGYTF.

The V gene is TRBV3-1, the J gene TRBJ2-4, with a possible D match to TRBD2 (6 bases). Trimming stripped 3 bases from V and 8 bases from J, with 11 bases between. CDR1 is LGHDT and CDR2 is YNNKEL in the germline V gene (reference sequence). This CDR3 region has 13 residues. CDR3 region: CASSHLGGDIQYF. CDR3 in DNA: TGTGCCAGCAGCCATTTGGGGGGAGACATTCAGTACTTC. Full variable domain (outside the CDR3, taken from reference TRBV3-1 and TRBJ2-4): DTAVSQTPKYLVTQMGNDKSIKCEQNLGHDTMYWYKQDSKKFLKIMFSYNNKELIINETVPNRFSPKSPDKAHLNLHINSLELGDSAVYFCASSHLGGDIQYFGAGTRLSVL.

The chain combines TRBV7-6 with TRBJ2-6; no reliable D call. The CDR3 runs to 16 residues. The germline gives CDR1 SGHVS, CDR2 FNYEAQ. Trimming took 5 bases from V and 2 from J, leaving 13 bases between them. DNA of the CDR3: TGTGCCAGCAGCCTAATTGCAAGCACTGGGGCCAACGTCCTGACTTTC. The encoded protein is CASSLIASTGANVLTF.

The rearrangement links TRBV20-1 to TRBJ2-3, with 8 bases that match TRBD2. The CDR3 is 14 residues long. Germline CDR1 DFQATT, CDR2 SNEGSKA (reference sequence). The ends lost 2 bases at V and 3 bases at J; junction bases unmatched: 4. The CDR3 DNA reads TGCAGTGCTAGAAGCGGGACTAGTACAGATACGCAGTATTTT. Its protein is CSARSGTSTDTQYF.

This clonotype turned up a few times. V gene TRBV7-2 combines with J gene TRBJ2-5, with TRBD1 as a possible D gene (6 bases). Germline CDR1 SGHTA, CDR2 FQGNSA. The CDR3 spans 14 residues. V gave up 5 bases and J gave up 1 base, with 11 bases separating them. The CDR3 region is CASSVNRAQETQYF. Written as DNA, the CDR3 is TGTGCCAGCAGCGTTAACAGGGCCCAAGAGACCCAGTACTTC.

CDR3 amino acids: CASRPRGNSNQPQHF. The DNA for the CDR3 is TGTGCCAGCCGTCCTCGGGGAAACAGTAATCAGCCCCAGCATTTT. The chain employs TRBV12-3 or TRBV12-4 and TRBJ1-5; the D is unclear. V was shortened by 8 bases and J by 4 bases, with 18 bases between the two germline ends. The CDR3 spans 15 residues.

The genes are TRBV27 and TRBJ2-7; either TRBD1 or TRBD2 may fit D (5 bases each). The CDR3 totals 16 residues. The V gene lost 2 bases and the J gene lost 2 bases, with 16 bases spanning the gap. Germline V lookup: CDR1 MNHEY, CDR2 SMNVEV (reference sequence). The CDR3 sequence: CASSLGPGPPTYEQYF. CDR3 DNA: TGTGCCAGCAGTTTAGGCCCGGGACCCCCGACCTACGAGCAGTACTTC.

This clonotype was counted between two and nine times. The chain recombines TRBV27 with TRBJ2-3, with 7 bases identical to TRBD1. V was pared by 5 bases and J by 1 base, with 6 bases of the junction left unmatched. CDR3 length equals 15 residues. The germline CDR1 and CDR2 sequences are MNHEY and SMNVEV (reference sequence). The CDR3 is CASSPRGPGTDTQYF. In nucleotides, the CDR3 is TGTGCCAGCAGTCCGAGGGGGCCAGGCACAGATACGCAGTATTTT.

The chain links TRBV10-3 to TRBJ2-3; TRBD2 matches at 14 bases. The CDR3 covers 15 residues. Per the germline V gene, CDR1 is ENHRY and CDR2 is SYGVKD. V was clipped by 6 bases and J by 3 bases; unmatched bases: 2. The CDR3 reads CAIRGTSGRTDTQYF. In nucleotides, the CDR3 is TGTGCCATCAGGGGGACTAGCGGGAGAACAGATACGCAGTATTTT.

The sample holds a few counts of this clonotype. The chain carries TRBV7-2 and TRBJ2-1; 8 bases are shared with TRBD2. The ends lost 5 bases at V and 7 bases at J; junction bases unmatched: 19. Germline V gene data show CDR1 as SGHTA and CDR2 as FQGNSA. The CDR3 spans 18 residues. The CDR3 region has the DNA TGTGCCAGCAGCGCGTTGGGGCCGGGGCTAGCGGGTTATAATGAGCAGTTCTTC. It encodes CASSALGPGLAGYNEQFF.

Only a few counts were recorded for this clonotype. The gene calls are TRBV4-3 and TRBJ2-3; D gene unclear. The CDR3 runs 15 residues. Germline V gives CDR1 LGHNA, CDR2 YSLEER. V was clipped by 0 bases and J by 1 base, with 8 bases between them. CDR3 coding DNA: TGCGCCAGCAGCCAAGACATACTTCGCACAGATACGCAGTATTTT. Amino acid sequence: CASSQDILRTDTQYF.